Below, 3 T cell receptor beta chains from the same sample are listed, as sequenced in a study of identical twins. TCRdb used MiXCR to reprocess the 5' RACE reads, holding one entry per CDR3 protein. The repertoire includes about 300,000 distinct CDR3 sequences, approximately 13% of them detected once, and 7.2% sits in the top ten. These same records also appear under a second study, on yellow fever vaccine responses in identical twins.

The sample comprised CD8+ T cells sorted from blood. All receptors derive from a woman younger than 30 in good health.

This chain joins TRBV7-6 and TRBJ2-7; 8 bases are a match to TRBD2. This CDR3 is built from 14 residues. Trimming removed 1 base from V and 4 bases from J; junction bases left unmatched: 3. Germline V lookup: CDR1 SGHVS, CDR2 FNYEAQ. CDR3 amino acids: CASSLGREGYEQYF. The CDR3 DNA reads as TGTGCCAGCAGCTTAGGACGGGAGGGTTACGAGCAGTACTTC.

This clonotype has only a few counts. The chain employs TRBV12-3 or TRBV12-4 and TRBJ2-3; 8 bases align to TRBD2. The CDR3 runs to 14 residues. V lost 3 bases and J lost 3; bases outside the gene matches: 2. The CDR3 nucleotides are TGTGCCAGCAGTTTGATAGCGGGAACAGATACGCAGTATTTT. As protein: CASSLIAGTDTQYF.

This clonotype was recorded at least ten times. The chain links TRBV20-1 to TRBJ2-3, with 11 bases matching TRBD2. V was pared by 6 bases and J by 5 bases, with 13 bases of the junction left unmatched. CDR1 is DFQATT and CDR2 is SNEGSKA in the germline V gene (reference sequence). CDR3 length: 16 amino acids. The CDR3 loop is CSAPDLAGGPRDTQYF. The CDR3 DNA reads TGCAGTGCACCAGATCTAGCGGGAGGCCCCAGAGATACGCAGTATTTT.